The 26 T cell receptor beta chains reported below all come from one sample, sequenced in a study of siplizumab effects on memory and regulatory T cells. Method: immunoSEQ multiplex PCR; TCRdb's copy keeps in-frame clones and lacks some. The sample comprises about 68,000 clones, about 92% of which are singletons, and 4.5% to 5% rests with the top ten. The sequenced sample consisted of CD8+ T cells sorted from blood. The receptors were sampled from a human donor in good health.

This rearrangement joins TRBV9 to TRBJ2-7; TRBD1 aligns across 7 bases. The trim removed 3 bases at V and 2 bases at J, leaving 11 bases unmatched. The length of the CDR3 is 16 residues. The germline gives CDR1 SGDLS, CDR2 YYNGEE. This chain's CDR3 is CASSAPLTGTTYEQYF. CDR3 sequence (DNA): TGTGCCAGCAGCGCGCCGCTGACAGGGACCACCTACGAGCAGTACTTC.

This clone was detected once. V usage is TRBV27 and J usage is TRBJ2-1; the D gene is possibly TRBD1 (5 bases). Germline V CDR1 and CDR2: MNHEY, SMNVEV (reference sequence). The V gene lost 6 bases and the J gene lost 9 bases, with 12 bases spanning the gap. The CDR3 is 12 amino acids. The CDR3 DNA sequence: TGTGCCAGCAGCCCACAGGCAGGTGAGCAGTTCTTC. This encodes CASSPQAGEQFF.

This sequence joins TRBV27 and TRBJ2-1; TRBD1 or TRBD2 may be the D gene (5 bases each). The germline V and J ends were trimmed by 3 bases and 7 bases, with 10 bases remaining between them. Germline V gene lookup returns CDR1 MNHEY and CDR2 SMNVEV (reference sequence). The CDR3 spans 13 residues. CDR3: CASSFGWGNEQFF. The CDR3, as DNA: TGTGCCAGCAGTTTTGGGTGGGGGAATGAGCAGTTCTTC.

The chain combines TRBV27 with TRBJ2-2, with TRBD1 matching 7 bases. The CDR3 is 13 amino acids. The V segment lost 6 bases and the J segment 6 bases; nucleotides outside the gene matches: 4. CDR1 and CDR2 (germline): MNHEY, SMNVEV (reference sequence). CDR3 sequence (DNA): TGTGCCAGCAGGGCACAGGGGCCCGGGGAGCTGTTTTTT. Protein: CASRAQGPGELFF.

This clone ranks as medium-sized. This chain connects TRBV6-4 to TRBJ1-6; 8 bases agree with TRBD1. Germline CDR1 and CDR2: MRHNA and SNTAGT. V was clipped by 3 bases and J by 9 bases; unmatched bases: 10. The CDR3 is 16 residues long. CDR3 nucleotide sequence: TGTGCCAGCAGTGATACACAGACAGGGGATGGTTCACCCCTCCACTTT. Translating it yields CASSDTQTGDGSPLHF.

The chain joins TRBV9 to TRBJ2-7; 9 bases agree with TRBD2. This CDR3 contains 14 residues. Losses at the gene ends were 3 bases for V and 1 base for J; bases not matched to a gene: 2. Per germline, CDR1 SGDLS and CDR2 YYNGEE. In DNA, the CDR3 is TGTGCCAGCAGCGACACTAGCGGGTCCTACGAGCAGTACTTC. This sequence encodes CASSDTSGSYEQYF.

The chain has TRBV5-4 and TRBJ1-1; TRBD1 matches 7 bases. CDR1 and CDR2 (germline): SGHNT, YYREEE (reference sequence). The CDR3 sequence is 14 residues long. Germline trimming cut 0 bases from V and 1 base from J; bases unmatched to any gene: 0. The CDR3 bases are TGTGCCAGCAGCTTGGACAGGGGGAACACTGAAGCTTTCTTT. Amino acid sequence: CASSLDRGNTEAFF.

The table lists this clone with a count of one. The chain is built from TRBV9 and TRBJ2-7; TRBD2 is a possible D gene (5 bases). This CDR3 has 15 residues. CDR1 SGDLS and CDR2 YYNGEE come from the germline V gene. Trimming took off 3 bases at V and 2 bases at J, with 15 bases between the two ends. The CDR3 nucleotides read TGTGCCAGCAGCGATGGGCGGGTCGATCCCTACGAGCAGTACTTC. Translated: CASSDGRVDPYEQYF.

The chain recombines TRBV29-1 with TRBJ2-3, with TRBD1 identical over 7 bases. The CDR3 is made up of 12 amino acids. Germline CDR1 reads SQVTM; CDR2 reads ANQGSEA. Trimming removed 8 bases from V and 5 bases from J; junction bases left unmatched: 7. The CDR3 DNA sequence: TGCAGCATCGAGGGGGCTGGAGATACGCAGTATTTT. Protein product: CSIEGAGDTQYF.

This chain joins TRBV4-2 and TRBJ1-1; D gene ambiguous. There are 16 residues in the CDR3. Germline V gene data show CDR1 as LGHNA and CDR2 as YNFKEQ. Trimming removed 0 bases at V and 0 bases at J, with 11 bases between. The CDR3 protein is CASSQDFLLMNTEAFF. In nucleotides, the CDR3 is TGTGCCAGCAGCCAAGATTTTCTACTGATGAACACTGAAGCTTTCTTT.

The chain employs TRBV4-1 and TRBJ1-6; no firm D call. Trimming removed 2 bases at V and 10 bases at J, with 12 bases between. Germline V gene sequence: CDR1 MGHRA, CDR2 YSYEKL. CDR3 length equals 14 residues. CDR3 DNA sequence: TGCGCCAGCAGCCAACCCCCGGGCTCGTCACCCCTCCACTTT. Translated: CASSQPPGSSPLHF.

This sequence joins TRBV5-6 and TRBJ2-5; D might be TRBD1 (6 bases). V shed 4 bases and J shed 1 base, with 14 bases lying between them. CDR1 is SGHDT and CDR2 is YYEEEE in the germline V gene. The CDR3 contains 15 residues. CDR3 in amino acids: CASSGGPGSQETQYF. The DNA for the CDR3 is TGTGCCAGCAGCGGGGGCCCGGGGTCCCAAGAGACCCAGTACTTC.

This sequence joins TRBV4-2 and TRBJ2-1; 10 nucleotides agree with TRBD2. Trimming cost V 0 bases and J 8 bases; bases outside gene matches: 7. The length of the CDR3 is 16 residues. Germline-derived CDR1 and CDR2 are LGHNA and YNFKEQ. The CDR3 coding sequence is TGTGCCAGCAGCCAAGATCTGCTAGCGGGGGACTATGAGCAGTTCTTC. Its protein product is CASSQDLLAGDYEQFF.

CDR3 sequence (DNA): TGTGCCACCAGCAGGGACAGACTAGGGAATGAGCAGTTCTTC. Its protein product is CATSRDRLGNEQFF. The chain recombines TRBV15 with TRBJ2-1; TRBD1 or TRBD2 may be the D gene (6 bases each). V lost 3 bases and J lost 7, with 13 bases in between. Germline V gene lookup returns CDR1 LNHNV and CDR2 YYDKDF (reference sequence). This CDR3 has 14 amino acids. Complete variable domain (other parts from reference TRBV15 and TRBJ2-1): DAMVIQNPRYQVTQFGKPVTLSCSQTLNHNVMYWYQQKSSQAPKLLFHYYDKDFNNEADTPDNFQSRRPNTSFCFLDIRSPGLGDTAMYLCATSRDRLGNEQFFGPGTRLTVL.

This chain links TRBV9 with TRBJ1-1; unclear D gene. The CDR3 is 15 amino acids. V dropped 3 bases and J dropped 1 base, with 13 bases sitting between them. Per the germline V gene, CDR1 is SGDLS and CDR2 is YYNGEE. The CDR3 loop is CASSDGVKGNTEAFF. DNA for the CDR3: TGTGCCAGCAGCGATGGGGTTAAGGGGAACACTGAAGCTTTCTTT.

This chain connects TRBV27 to TRBJ1-1, with a weak D call TRBD1 (5 bases). The ends were cut back, 6 bases at V and 0 bases at J, with 11 bases in the middle. The CDR3 runs to 14 residues. The V gene's germline CDR1 is MNHEY and CDR2 SMNVEV (reference sequence). CDR3 DNA sequence: TGTGCCAGCAGGATGACAGTTATGAACACTGAAGCTTTCTTT. Residues: CASRMTVMNTEAFF.

The chain has TRBV5-1 and TRBJ1-3; no clear D gene. The CDR3 length is 16 residues. V lost 0 bases, J lost 0 bases, and 10 bases lay in between. CDR1 and CDR2 (germline): SGHRS, YFSETQ. CDR3 in amino acids: CASSLAGSSSGNTIYF. CDR3 DNA: TGCGCCAGCAGCTTGGCAGGCAGCTCCTCTGGAAACACCATATATTTT. Full variable domain (missing parts from reference TRBV5-1 and TRBJ1-3): KAGVTQTPRYLIKTRGQQVTLSCSPISGHRSVSWYQQTPGQGLQFLFEYFSETQRNKGNFPGRFSGRQFSNSRSEMNVSTLELGDSALYLCASSLAGSSSGNTIYFGEGSWLTVV.

The genes are TRBV12-5 and TRBJ1-5, with D possibly matching TRBD1 (5 bases). This CDR3 comprises 15 residues. The germline V gene has CDR1 LGHNT and CDR2 FRNRAP. Trimming left V 4 bases short and J 2 bases short, with 12 bases between. CDR3 in amino acids: CASGSRAGGNQPQHF. The CDR3 DNA is TGTGCTAGTGGTTCCCGGGCGGGGGGCAATCAGCCCCAGCATTTT.

The rearrangement joins TRBV7-9 to TRBJ2-2, with TRBD2 identical over 10 bases. The V segment lost 5 bases and the J segment 4 bases; nucleotides outside the gene matches: 4. The CDR3 is 15 amino acids. Per germline, CDR1 SEHNR and CDR2 FQNEAQ (reference sequence). CDR3 region: CASSERGGLTGELFF. For the CDR3, the DNA is TGTGCCAGCAGCGAGCGGGGGGGCCTCACCGGGGAGCTGTTTTTT.

V gene TRBV29-1 combines with J gene TRBJ2-7, with 7 bases fitting TRBD1. The J segment lost 0 bases and the V segment lost 7 bases, leaving 9 bases of the junction unmatched. CDR1 is SQVTM and CDR2 is ANQGSEA in the germline V gene. The CDR3 runs 14 residues. The CDR3: CSARGGLSSYEQYF. DNA of the CDR3: TGCAGCGCCCGAGGGGGCCTCAGCTCCTACGAGCAGTACTTC.

This sequence joins TRBV21-1 and TRBJ1-5; TRBD1, the D gene given by the table, was not confirmed from the DNA. TRBV21-1 corresponds to a pseudogene. CDR3 size: 13 residues. As DNA, the CDR3 is TGTGCCAGCAGTTATTGGCATCATCAGCCCCAGCATTTT. Its translation: CASSYWHHQPQHF.

The chain couples TRBV7-3 to TRBJ2-1; D not certain. V lost 2 bases to trimming and J lost 9 bases, with 11 bases between them. Per germline, CDR1 SGHTA and CDR2 FQGTGA. This CDR3 comprises 13 residues. The CDR3 DNA is TGTGCCAGCAGCTTAGGCTACTGGGGTGAGCAGTTCTTC. It yields the protein CASSLGYWGEQFF. The full variable domain, in which reference TRBV7-3 and TRBJ2-1 provide the parts outside the CDR3, is GAGVSQTPSNKVTEKGKYVELRCDPISGHTALYWYRQSLGQGPEFLIYFQGTGAADDSGLPNDRFFAVRPEGSVSTLKIQRTERGDSAVYLCASSLGYWGEQFFGPGTRLTVL.

The V and J genes are TRBV5-1 and TRBJ2-2; D unresolved. Deletions cut 3 bases from V and 3 bases from J, with 3 bases between. Germline V gives CDR1 SGHRS, CDR2 YFSETQ. The CDR3 contains 12 residues. The CDR3 loop reads CASSSYTGELFF. The CDR3 region has the DNA TGCGCCAGCAGCTCTTACACCGGGGAGCTGTTTTTT. The full variable domain, completed using reference TRBV5-1 and TRBJ2-2, is KAGVTQTPRYLIKTRGQQVTLSCSPISGHRSVSWYQQTPGQGLQFLFEYFSETQRNKGNFPGRFSGRQFSNSRSEMNVSTLELGDSALYLCASSSYTGELFFGEGSRLTVL.

The chain has TRBV13 and TRBJ2-7, with 9 bases fitting TRBD1. J was trimmed by 3 bases and V by 5 bases; bases with no gene match: 8. There are 15 residues in the CDR3. The germline CDR1 and CDR2 sequences are PRHDT and FYEKMQ (reference sequence). The CDR3 spells CASSTTGTGYYEQYF. CDR3 in DNA: TGTGCCAGCAGCACCACCGGGACAGGGTACTACGAGCAGTACTTC.

V and J are TRBV28 and TRBJ1-6, with a tentative D call TRBD1 (6 bases). This CDR3 comprises 15 residues. CDR1 is MDHEN, CDR2 SYDVKM, per germline. Between the trimmed V and J ends, which lost 7 bases and 0 bases, there was a span of 10 bases. As DNA, the CDR3 is TGTGCCAGCAAGCAGGGGAGCTCCTATAATTCACCCCTCCACTTT. Protein product: CASKQGSSYNSPLHF.

This clone was seen only a few times. The rearrangement links TRBV30 to TRBJ1-1; D is unresolved. Germline V lookup: CDR1 GTSNPN, CDR2 SVGIG (reference sequence). Trimming cost V 0 bases and J 1 base, with 6 bases left between them. This CDR3 contains 13 residues. The CDR3 DNA follows: TGTGCCTGGAGTGTAGATGCGAACACTGAAGCTTTCTTT. Residues: CAWSVDANTEAFF.